The sequence of this TCR beta chain was determined in a study of T cell changes during pregnancy in multiple sclerosis. The table came from immunoSEQ multiplex PCR; TCRdb's copy has only in-frame clones and leaves some out. This sample has some 44,000 clones, with less than 90% found just once. The CDR3 totals 13 residues. Between the trimmed V and J ends, which lost 6 bases and 1 base, there was a span of 9 bases. CDR1 MNHEY and CDR2 SVGAGI come from the germline V gene. The material sequenced was CD4+ T cells from peripheral blood mononuclear cells, taken in the second trimester of pregnancy. The source is a female donor with multiple sclerosis, enrolled in a pregnancy study. The V call is TRBV6-5, the J call TRBJ1-2; the D is unclear. The CDR3 sequence: CASSQTDNYGYTF. CDR3 bases: TGTGCCAGCAGCCAAACAGATAACTATGGCTACACCTTC.